This T cell receptor beta chain appears in the sequencing data of a study of blood T cell repertoires in COVID-19. Study at large: The cDNA or gDNA used as material had been derived from T cells, B-cell-depleted T cells, or PBMCs.

The germline V gene encodes CDR1 MDHEN and CDR2 SYDVKM. The CDR3 has 14 residues. V lost 3 bases and J lost 8; bases outside the gene matches: 9. Per the original data handling: Reference gene primer amplification gave nucleated cell count estimates. Assay used: immunoSEQ multiplex PCR; TCRdb lists only in-frame clones, some missing. For V, J and clone size, that table is used; D and trimming come from the DNA. The sample contains 250,000 to 350,000 clones, 70% to 90% of which appear only once. The sequenced material came from peripheral blood. This chain uses TRBV28 with TRBJ1-1, with 7 bases identical to TRBD1. The source of this sequence is a woman aged 60-75 years with acute or convalescent COVID-19. This CDR3 is CASSFPGQAGEAFF. Written as DNA, the CDR3 is TGTGCCAGCAGTTTCCCCGGACAGGCGGGGGAAGCTTTCTTT.